These 17 T cell receptor beta chains were all obtained from the same sample, sequenced in a study of a mutant IDH1 vaccine in newly diagnosed glioma. Time point specified: week 23, last vaccination. Topical imiquimod accompanied each vaccine dose, which consisted of 300 ug of mutant IDH1 20-mer peptide. Antigens of these TCRs are unknown. The table came from immunoSEQ multiplex PCR; TCRdb's copy has only in-frame clones and leaves some out. The repertoire holds 35,000 to 50,000 clones, 80% to 95% seen once, with roughly 4% in the top ten. The sample was PBMCs, taken from a glioma patient whose treatment included an IDH1 peptide vaccine. The receptors originated from a man aged 45-65 years with glioma.

This clone was seen more than once but under ten times. The gene calls are TRBV11-2 and TRBJ1-5, with a weak D call TRBD1 (5 bases). The germline V and J ends were trimmed by 0 bases and 7 bases, with 13 bases remaining between them. There are 15 residues in the CDR3. Germline values: CDR1 SGHAT, CDR2 FQNNGV. The CDR3 DNA sequence: TGTGCCAGCAGCTTAGATCCGGCAGGGAACCAGCCCCAGCATTTT. Translation: CASSLDPAGNQPQHF.

The V gene is TRBV5-8, the J gene TRBJ1-4; 12 bases are a match to TRBD1. With 4 bases clipped from V and 6 bases from J, the junction kept 4 bases outside the gene matches. Germline values: CDR1 SGHTS, CDR2 YDEGEE. The CDR3 totals 15 residues. Here the CDR3 DNA reads TGTGCCAGCAGCCCAGGGACAGGGGGCTATGAAAAACTGTTTTTT. Protein product: CASSPGTGGYEKLFF.

The rearrangement joins TRBV6-5 to TRBJ2-7; TRBD2 is a possible D gene (5 bases). The germline V gene has CDR1 MNHEY and CDR2 SVGAGI. The CDR3 consists of 15 residues. V was pared by 0 bases and J by 7 bases, with 16 bases between. The DNA for the CDR3 is TGTGCCAGCAGTTACTCGAATCGCGTCGGCGGGGAGCAGTACTTC. This encodes CASSYSNRVGGEQYF.

The chain combines TRBV5-1 with TRBJ2-5; D call uncertain. Trimming took 0 bases from V and 5 from J, leaving 11 bases between them. This CDR3 spans 14 amino acids. Per the germline V gene, CDR1 is SGHRS and CDR2 is YFSETQ. The DNA of the CDR3 is TGCGCCAGCAGCTTGGCCCAGGCCTCGGAGACCCAGTACTTC. Its translation is CASSLAQASETQYF.

The rearrangement uses TRBV9 and TRBJ1-3; D is possibly TRBD1 (6 bases). CDR3 size: 14 residues. The germline V gene has CDR1 SGDLS and CDR2 YYNGEE. The ends were cut back, 0 bases at V and 2 bases at J, with 6 bases in the middle. The CDR3 here is CASSVAGAGNTIYF. CDR3 sequence (DNA): TGTGCCAGCAGCGTAGCAGGGGCTGGAAACACCATATATTTT. The full variable domain, its missing parts supplied by reference TRBV9 and TRBJ1-3, is DSGVTQTPKHLITATGQRVTLRCSPRSGDLSVYWYQQSLDQGLQFLIQYYNGEERAKGNILERFSAQQFPDLHSELNLSSLELGDSALYFCASSVAGAGNTIYFGEGSWLTVV.

The CDR3 here is CASSLGGYSYNEQFF. In DNA form, the CDR3 reads TGCGCCAGCAGCTTGGGGGGCTACTCCTACAATGAGCAGTTCTTC. The rearrangement links TRBV5-1 to TRBJ2-1; a possible D gene is TRBD1 (5 bases). This CDR3 has 15 residues. Per the germline V gene, CDR1 is SGHRS and CDR2 is YFSETQ. With 0 bases removed from V and 0 bases from J, the gap between germline ends came to 7 bases.

The rearrangement links TRBV30 to TRBJ1-5; D gene uncertain. The CDR3 extends over 14 amino acids. The V gene lost 4 bases and the J gene lost 10 bases, with 20 bases spanning the gap. Germline values: CDR1 GTSNPN, CDR2 SVGIG (reference sequence). The CDR3 DNA reads as TGTGCCTGGACACCAAGAGGGCAGGAACGTCCCCAGCATTTT. Protein sequence: CAWTPRGQERPQHF. Full variable domain (remainder filled in from reference TRBV30 and TRBJ1-5): SQTIHQWPATLVQPVGSPLSLECTVEGTSNPNLYWYRQAAGRGLQLLFYSVGIGQISSEVPQNLSASRPQDRQFILSSKKLLLSDSGFYLCAWTPRGQERPQHFGDGTRLSIL.

The chain's CDR3 is CASAQGNSNQPQHF. As DNA, the CDR3 is TGTGCCAGCGCGCAGGGCAATAGCAATCAGCCCCAGCATTTT. J is TRBJ1-5 and V is TRBV6-1; perhaps TRBD1 as D (5 bases). Germline values: CDR1 MNHNS, CDR2 SASEGT. The V end lost 8 bases, the J end lost 0 bases, and 11 bases lay between the germline ends. The CDR3 has 14 residues.

The J gene is TRBJ1-2, the V gene TRBV7-8, with D possibly being TRBD1 (6 bases). The CDR3 spans 14 residues. The V gene's germline CDR1 is SGHVS and CDR2 FQNEAQ. Deletions cut 5 bases from V and 7 bases from J, with 17 bases between. The CDR3 nucleotides read TGTGCCAGCAGCCCACAGGGCGGGAGGGGTGGCTACACCTTC. It is translated as CASSPQGGRGGYTF.

The CDR3 DNA sequence: TGTGCCAGCAGCCAGGGACAGGTCCCAGATACGCAGTATTTT. Translating it yields CASSQGQVPDTQYF. J is TRBJ2-3 and V is TRBV7-3; 8 bases line up with TRBD1. Trimming at V came to 5 bases and at J to 4 bases, leaving 5 bases not matched to a gene. Germline V lookup: CDR1 SGHTA, CDR2 FQGTGA. The CDR3 totals 14 residues.

The rearrangement uses TRBV4-1 and TRBJ1-5; 9 nucleotides match TRBD1. The CDR3 is made up of 16 amino acids. Trimming cost V 4 bases and J 6 bases; bases outside gene matches: 10. Germline V gene data show CDR1 as MGHRA and CDR2 as YSYEKL. Here the CDR3 reads CASSPLDRGSGQPQHF. The CDR3 DNA sequence: TGCGCCAGCAGCCCCCTGGACAGGGGAAGCGGTCAGCCCCAGCATTTT.

The chain carries TRBV10-2 and TRBJ2-7; tentative D call: TRBD2 (6 bases). Trimming pared 2 bases from V and 4 bases from J, leaving 15 bases between. The CDR3 has 15 residues. Germline-derived CDR1 and CDR2 are WSHSY and SAAADI. CDR3 coding DNA: TGCGCCAGCAGTGAGACCAGCGGGCCCCTTTACGAGCAGTACTTC. This sequence encodes CASSETSGPLYEQYF.

The chain is built from TRBV6-4 and TRBJ2-1; 7 positions agree with TRBD1. Trimming took 3 bases from V and 6 from J; bases not matched to a gene: 8. Germline lookup yields CDR1 MRHNA and CDR2 SNTAGT. CDR3 length: 15 amino acids. The CDR3 region is CASSEGPSGGNEQFF. The CDR3 DNA is TGTGCCAGCAGTGAAGGACCATCAGGGGGCAATGAGCAGTTCTTC.

The count of this clone is one. The chain couples TRBV7-8 to TRBJ1-1; D is uncertain. Germline loops: CDR1 SGHVS, CDR2 FQNEAQ. This CDR3 spans 15 amino acids. V lost 5 bases and J 0 bases, leaving 13 bases between the germline ends. CDR3 nucleotides: TGTGCCAGCAGCCTGGCCGGGTCGGTGAACACTGAAGCTTTCTTT. It translates to CASSLAGSVNTEAFF.

V usage is TRBV7-9 and J usage is TRBJ2-1; 7 bases agree with TRBD1. The CDR3 consists of 13 residues. CDR1 and CDR2 from the germline V gene are SEHNR and FQNEAQ (reference sequence). V was pared by 3 bases and J by 9 bases, with 5 bases of the junction left unmatched. The CDR3 here is CASSLTTGSEQFF. The CDR3 DNA reads TGTGCCAGCAGCTTGACGACAGGGAGTGAGCAGTTCTTC.

This clone was seen once. J is TRBJ2-3 and V is TRBV28, with a weak D call TRBD2 (6 bases). V was shortened by 3 bases and J by 2 bases, with 12 bases between the two germline ends. This CDR3 has 15 residues. The germline gives CDR1 MDHEN, CDR2 SYDVKM. As DNA, the CDR3 is TGTGCCAGCAGTTTGGTGGGACTGGCCACAGATACGCAGTATTTT. This encodes CASSLVGLATDTQYF.

The J gene is TRBJ1-5, the V gene TRBV27, with no clear D. This CDR3 spans 15 amino acids. V lost 3 bases, J lost 4 bases, and 13 bases lay in between. CDR1 MNHEY and CDR2 SMNVEV come from the germline V gene (reference sequence). CDR3 nucleotide sequence: TGTGCCAGCAGTTTTGCTGCAGAGGGAAATCAGCCCCAGCATTTT. Translated: CASSFAAEGNQPQHF.